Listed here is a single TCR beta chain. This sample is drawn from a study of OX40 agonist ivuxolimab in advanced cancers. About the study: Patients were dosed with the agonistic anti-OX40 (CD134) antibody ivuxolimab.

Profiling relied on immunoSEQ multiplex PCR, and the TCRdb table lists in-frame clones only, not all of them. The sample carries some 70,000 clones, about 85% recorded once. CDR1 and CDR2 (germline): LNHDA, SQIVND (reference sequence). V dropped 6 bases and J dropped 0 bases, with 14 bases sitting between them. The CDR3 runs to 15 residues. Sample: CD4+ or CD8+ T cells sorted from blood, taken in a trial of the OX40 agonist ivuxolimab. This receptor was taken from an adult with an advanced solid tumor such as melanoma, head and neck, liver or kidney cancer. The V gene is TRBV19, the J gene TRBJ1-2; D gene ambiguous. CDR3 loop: CASSPVSGPNYGYTF. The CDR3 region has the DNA TGTGCCAGTAGCCCCGTTTCGGGCCCTAACTATGGCTACACCTTC.